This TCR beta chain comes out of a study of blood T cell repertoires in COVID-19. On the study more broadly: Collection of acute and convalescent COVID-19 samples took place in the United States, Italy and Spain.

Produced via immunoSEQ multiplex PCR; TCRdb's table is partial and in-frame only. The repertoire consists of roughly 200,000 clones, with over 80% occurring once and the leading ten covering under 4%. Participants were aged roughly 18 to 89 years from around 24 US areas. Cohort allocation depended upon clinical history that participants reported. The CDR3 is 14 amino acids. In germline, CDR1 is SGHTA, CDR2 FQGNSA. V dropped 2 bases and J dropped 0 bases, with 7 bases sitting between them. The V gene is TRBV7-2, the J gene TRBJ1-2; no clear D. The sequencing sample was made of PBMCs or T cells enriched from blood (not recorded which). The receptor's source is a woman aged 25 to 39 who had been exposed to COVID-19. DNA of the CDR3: TGTGCCAGCAGCTTAAGAGGGACTAACTATGGCTACACCTTC. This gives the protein CASSLRGTNYGYTF.